Listed below are T cell receptor beta chains from one sample, sequenced in a study of shared clonotypes between healthy human individuals. TCRdb keeps only in-frame clones here, not all; method: immunoSEQ multiplex PCR. The sample has 600,000 or so clones; about 98% are singletons. Sequencing input: naive CD8+ T cells sorted from blood. The receptors were gathered from a man aged 25-45 years in good health. Each CDR3 is given with its conserved first and last residue. Fields, in order: clone size, D gene, J gene, V gene, CDR3 DNA, CDR3 protein. D genes are given only for firm matches. Clone size is stated in some rows and not others, as once, few, many or a class when expanded.

abundance: -
d_gene: -
j_gene: TRBJ2-7
v_gene: TRBV18
CDR3nt: TGTGCCAGCTCACTCGCCGAGGGGGAGCAGTACTTC
CDR3aa: CASSLAEGEQYF

abundance: -
d_gene: TRBD2
j_gene: TRBJ2-7
v_gene: TRBV7-6
CDR3nt: TGTGCCAGCACCACTAGCGATGATCCCTACGAGCAGTACTTC
CDR3aa: CASTTSDDPYEQYF

abundance: -
d_gene: TRBD1
j_gene: TRBJ2-5
v_gene: TRBV9
CDR3nt: TGTGCCAGCAGTGTAGGACAGGGCCAAGAGACCCAGTACTTC
CDR3aa: CASSVGQGQETQYF

abundance: once
d_gene: TRBD2
j_gene: TRBJ2-3
v_gene: TRBV27
CDR3nt: TGTGCCAGCAGCAGCGGGAGGCGTAGGGATACGCAGTATTTT
CDR3aa: CASSSGRRRDTQYF

abundance: -
d_gene: -
j_gene: TRBJ2-7
v_gene: TRBV2
CDR3nt: TGTGCCAGCAGTGAAGGGACAGAGCCTACGAAGCAGTACTTC
CDR3aa: CASSEGTEPTKQYF

abundance: -
d_gene: TRBD2
j_gene: TRBJ2-7
v_gene: TRBV30
CDR3nt: TGTGCCTGCAGCGGGGACCGGTTTGACGAGCAGTACTTC
CDR3aa: CACSGDRFDEQYF

abundance: -
d_gene: -
j_gene: TRBJ1-1
v_gene: TRBV7-9
CDR3nt: TGTGCCAGCAGCTTATCGGGGGCATGGCAGAGAACTGAAGCTTTCTTT
CDR3aa: CASSLSGAWQRTEAFF

abundance: -
d_gene: TRBD2
j_gene: TRBJ2-7
v_gene: TRBV7-2
CDR3nt: TGTGCCAGCAGCTCATCTAGCGGCACTTCCTACGAGCAGTACTTC
CDR3aa: CASSSSSGTSYEQYF

abundance: -
d_gene: TRBD2
j_gene: TRBJ2-3
v_gene: TRBV7-6
CDR3nt: TGTGCCAGCAGCCCGGGACTAGCGGGACCCTCGGATACGCAGTATTTT
CDR3aa: CASSPGLAGPSDTQYF

abundance: -
d_gene: -
j_gene: TRBJ2-7
v_gene: TRBV11-1
CDR3nt: TGTGCCAGCAGCTTAGATCCGGGAGAATCCTACGAGCAGTACTTC
CDR3aa: CASSLDPGESYEQYF

abundance: -
d_gene: TRBD1
j_gene: TRBJ1-3
v_gene: TRBV7-9
CDR3nt: TGTGCCAGCACCGGGGGAGACAGGGCCAGGAACACCATATATTTT
CDR3aa: CASTGGDRARNTIYF

abundance: -
d_gene: TRBD2
j_gene: TRBJ2-2
v_gene: TRBV5-1
CDR3nt: TGCGCCAGCAGCTTGGGTCTCTGGACTAGCGGGAGCGGTAAGGGCGGGGAGCTGTTTTTT
CDR3aa: CASSLGLWTSGSGKGGELFF

abundance: -
d_gene: TRBD1
j_gene: TRBJ2-1
v_gene: TRBV20-1
CDR3nt: TGCAGTGCTAGCTATACAGGGGCGCAGTTCTTC
CDR3aa: CSASYTGAQFF

abundance: once
d_gene: -
j_gene: TRBJ2-1
v_gene: TRBV5-1
CDR3nt: TGCGCCAGCAGCTTGGCCGGGAACCGTGAGCAGTTCTTC
CDR3aa: CASSLAGNREQFF

abundance: -
d_gene: TRBD2
j_gene: TRBJ2-5
v_gene: TRBV9
CDR3nt: TGTGCCAGCAGCCCAGGACTAGCGGGAGACGGGGAGACCCAGTACTTC
CDR3aa: CASSPGLAGDGETQYF

abundance: -
d_gene: -
j_gene: TRBJ2-7
v_gene: TRBV9
CDR3nt: TGTGCCAGCAGCGTAGGTGGCGTCCCCTACGAGCAGTACTTC
CDR3aa: CASSVGGVPYEQYF

abundance: -
d_gene: TRBD2
j_gene: TRBJ2-5
v_gene: TRBV7-9
CDR3nt: TGTGCCAGCAGCTTCGAGCTAGCGGGGCCCCAAGAGACCCAGTACTTC
CDR3aa: CASSFELAGPQETQYF

abundance: -
d_gene: -
j_gene: TRBJ2-7
v_gene: TRBV2
CDR3nt: TGTGCCAGCAAAGGCGGGCATACTGTCTACGAGCAGTACTTC
CDR3aa: CASKGGHTVYEQYF

abundance: -
d_gene: -
j_gene: TRBJ2-5
v_gene: TRBV15
CDR3nt: TGTGCCACCACTTTTCAGCAGGGGGGTGTAGCGGGACACCAAGAGACCCAGTACTTC
CDR3aa: CATTFQQGGVAGHQETQYF

abundance: -
d_gene: -
j_gene: TRBJ1-2
v_gene: TRBV27
CDR3nt: TGTGCCAGCAGTACCGGGGGGGGGCGCGGCTACACCTTC
CDR3aa: CASSTGGGRGYTF

abundance: once
d_gene: TRBD1
j_gene: TRBJ2-5
v_gene: TRBV7-2
CDR3nt: TGTGCCAGCAGCTTAGTAGCGGACGGGACAGGGGAGACCCAGTACTTC
CDR3aa: CASSLVADGTGETQYF

abundance: -
d_gene: TRBD2
j_gene: TRBJ2-3
v_gene: TRBV28
CDR3nt: TGTGCCAGCAGTCCAACCATCCTAGCGGGAGGCCCAGATCACACGCAGTATTTT
CDR3aa: CASSPTILAGGPDHTQYF

abundance: -
d_gene: -
j_gene: TRBJ2-1
v_gene: TRBV7-8
CDR3nt: TGTGCCAGCAGCCGACCCCGGGACGGCACATACAATGAGCAGTTCTTC
CDR3aa: CASSRPRDGTYNEQFF

abundance: once
d_gene: TRBD1
j_gene: TRBJ2-7
v_gene: TRBV27
CDR3nt: TGTGCCAGCAGTTACCTTGGAGACAGGGGTCGGTACGAGCAGTACTTC
CDR3aa: CASSYLGDRGRYEQYF

abundance: -
d_gene: -
j_gene: TRBJ2-5
v_gene: TRBV4-1
CDR3nt: TGCGCCAGCAGCCGCGAGGGAGACCCCAGCACGGAGACCCAGTACTTC
CDR3aa: CASSREGDPSTETQYF

abundance: -
d_gene: TRBD2
j_gene: TRBJ2-1
v_gene: TRBV7-3
CDR3nt: TGTGCCAGCAGCTCCCATCGACTAGCGGGAGAGGGGGGTAACAATGAGCAGTTCTTC
CDR3aa: CASSSHRLAGEGGNNEQFF

abundance: -
d_gene: -
j_gene: TRBJ2-7
v_gene: TRBV19
CDR3nt: TGTGCCAGTAGTATAGTCGGGAGTTCCTACGAGCAGTACTTC
CDR3aa: CASSIVGSSYEQYF

abundance: -
d_gene: -
j_gene: TRBJ2-1
v_gene: TRBV19
CDR3nt: TGTGCCAGTAGGAATATACTAGCATCAAACTCCTACAATGAGCAGTTCTTC
CDR3aa: CASRNILASNSYNEQFF

abundance: -
d_gene: -
j_gene: TRBJ2-1
v_gene: TRBV7-8
CDR3nt: TGTGCCAGCAGCTTAGAAGGGACGAGCTCCTACAATGAGCAGTTCTTC
CDR3aa: CASSLEGTSSYNEQFF

abundance: -
d_gene: TRBD1
j_gene: TRBJ2-7
v_gene: TRBV6-1
CDR3nt: TGTGCCAGCAGTGAAGCGGGGACAGGGGGCTACTCCTACGAGCAGTACTTC
CDR3aa: CASSEAGTGGYSYEQYF

abundance: -
d_gene: TRBD1
j_gene: TRBJ1-1
v_gene: TRBV4-1
CDR3nt: TGCGCCAGCAGCCAAGATCGACCACAGGGGGGCGAAGCTTTCTTT
CDR3aa: CASSQDRPQGGEAFF